This TCR beta chain was profiled in a study of vaccination and CD4 T cells after COVID-19. Background on the study: Convalescent persons amounted to six males plus four females, two of whom were Hispanic. Once diagnosed, patients had post-COVID samples drawn a median 101 days later (range 35 to 161).

Cultured CD4+ T cell DNA underwent sequencing with the Oncomine TCR Beta short-read assay. TCRdb reanalysed the PCR reads using MiXCR and keeps one entry per CDR3 protein. The sample yields about 27,000 distinct CDR3 sequences, less than 80% seen once. Broader study findings: Researchers report that 304 of 307 vaccine-specific clones in convalescent patients proved spike mono-reactive.

This clonotype was counted only a few times. The antigen is not known. This sample's treatment: approximately 11-day PBMC culture with coronavirus spike peptide pools or control peptides (ViraFEST assay). Alongside approximately 10 IU/ml IL-2 and approximately 9.8 ug/ml peptide pools, PBMCs were cultured at a few million per well. Germline lookup yields CDR1 SGHVS and CDR2 FNYEAQ. The V and J ends lost 6 bases and 2 bases respectively, with 5 bases between them. This CDR3 is built from 12 residues. The J gene is TRBJ1-3, the V gene TRBV7-6; D ambiguous. The source of this sequence is a human donor who received a COVID-19 vaccine. The sample in question was CD4+ T cells from blood, cultured in vitro, obtained after SARS-CoV-2 vaccination. For the CDR3, the DNA is TGTGCCAGCAGGGGGACTGGAAACACCATATATTTT. Translating it yields CASRGTGNTIYF.